This is a list of T cell receptor beta chains from one sample in a study of T cell repertoires in cytomegalovirus infection. TCRdb ran MiXCR on the reads and lists one entry per CDR3 protein. This repertoire shows 830,000 or so distinct CDR3 sequences, approximately 29% found once; its top ten account for roughly 12%. Their target antigens are unknown. The specimen was cultured CD8+ T cells from PBMCs, collected from culture after CMV antigen stimulation. Every receptor here comes from a human donor in good health (CMV status not recorded). Some clones in this sample may be carry-over from other donors' samples. CDR3s include the opening cysteine and the closing phenylalanine or tryptophan. Fields, in order: J gene, clone size, V gene, D gene, CDR3 protein, CDR3 DNA. The D gene is left open where the match is weak. For some rows the clone size is stated as once, few or many, or as a class when expanded; others skip it.

J: TRBJ1-2
size: NA
V: TRBV12-3/TRBV12-4
D: NA
CDR3: CASSSRVGNGYTF
DNA: TGTGCCAGCAGTTCCCGGGTAGGTAACGGCTACACCTTC

J: TRBJ1-2
size: many
V: TRBV12-3/TRBV12-4
D: NA
CDR3: CASSPIPGLLDGYTF
DNA: TGTGCCAGCAGTCCCATCCCGGGACTCCTAGACGGCTACACCTTC

J: TRBJ1-5
size: few
V: TRBV27
D: TRBD1
CDR3: CASSRQGVDQPQHF
DNA: TGTGCCAGCAGTCGACAGGGGGTAGATCAGCCCCAGCATTTT

J: TRBJ1-5
size: NA
V: TRBV29-1
D: NA
CDR3: CSADVGGDQPQHF
DNA: TGCAGCGCGGACGTCGGAGGGGATCAGCCCCAGCATTTT

J: TRBJ1-1
size: NA
V: TRBV29-1
D: TRBD1
CDR3: CSVGQALNTEAFF
DNA: TGCAGCGTGGGACAGGCATTGAACACTGAAGCTTTCTTT

J: TRBJ2-2
size: NA
V: TRBV7-6
D: NA
CDR3: CASSPRGPGDIGELFF
DNA: TGTGCTAGCAGCCCTCGGGGCCCCGGGGACATCGGGGAGCTGTTTTTT

J: TRBJ1-2
size: NA
V: TRBV6-6
D: TRBD1
CDR3: CASSYQGVNGYTF
DNA: TGTGCCAGCTCTTACCAGGGGGTAAATGGCTACACCTTC

J: TRBJ2-1
size: few
V: TRBV11-3
D: NA
CDR3: CASSHYRADEQFF
DNA: TGTGCCAGCAGCCACTACAGGGCCGATGAGCAGTTCTTC

J: TRBJ2-1
size: few
V: TRBV4-1
D: NA
CDR3: CASSQLQLVSSYNEQFF
DNA: TGCGCCAGCAGCCAACTTCAACTAGTCAGCTCCTACAATGAGCAGTTCTTC

J: TRBJ2-4
size: few
V: TRBV4-1
D: TRBD1
CDR3: CASSLRGTGQGDNIQYF
DNA: TGCGCCAGCAGCTTAAGGGGAACCGGACAGGGAGACAACATTCAGTACTTC

J: TRBJ1-1
size: NA
V: TRBV7-9
D: NA
CDR3: CASSETRQGKMNTETFF
DNA: TGTGCCAGCAGTGAAACCCGGCAGGGGAAAATGAACACTGAAACTTTCTTT

J: TRBJ2-7
size: few
V: TRBV29-1
D: NA
CDR3: CSVEGLQGPEQYF
DNA: TGCAGCGTTGAAGGCCTACAGGGTCCCGAGCAGTACTTC

J: TRBJ1-4
size: NA
V: TRBV4-1
D: NA
CDR3: CASSQVGASEKLFF
DNA: TGCGCCAGCAGCCAAGTTGGCGCGAGCGAAAAACTGTTTTTT

J: TRBJ1-2
size: many
V: TRBV7-8
D: TRBD1
CDR3: CASSLRDRAKYLPRANYGYTF
DNA: TGTGCCAGCAGCTTACGGGACAGGGCCAAATACCTACCAAGGGCTAACTATGGCTACACCTTC

J: TRBJ1-6
size: NA
V: TRBV28
D: NA
CDR3: CASSDSREVITLHF
DNA: TGTGCCAGCAGTGATTCCCGGGAGGTAATCACCCTCCACTTT

J: TRBJ1-2
size: NA
V: TRBV27
D: TRBD1
CDR3: CASSLSSGRGLVGYTF
DNA: TGTGCCAGCAGTTTAAGTAGTGGCAGGGGGCTCGTTGGCTACACCTTC

J: TRBJ2-2
size: NA
V: TRBV5-6
D: NA
CDR3: CASSGTGRELFF
DNA: TGTGCCAGCAGCGGGACCGGCCGGGAGCTGTTTTTT

J: TRBJ2-7
size: NA
V: TRBV29-1
D: NA
CDR3: CSVDSGGLEQYF
DNA: TGCAGCGTCGACAGCGGCGGACTCGAGCAGTACTTC

J: TRBJ2-5
size: many
V: TRBV7-9
D: NA
CDR3: CASSPAGSQETQYF
DNA: TGTGCCAGCAGCCCAGCGGGCTCTCAAGAGACCCAGTACTTC

J: TRBJ1-1
size: NA
V: TRBV12-5
D: NA
CDR3: CASGFQGTEAFF
DNA: TGTGCTAGTGGTTTCCAAGGCACTGAAGCTTTCTTT

J: TRBJ2-5
size: NA
V: TRBV5-1
D: NA
CDR3: CASRERDILETQYF
DNA: TGCGCCAGCAGAGAAAGGGATATTCTAGAGACCCAGTACTTC

J: TRBJ2-5
size: few
V: TRBV25-1
D: TRBD2
CDR3: CASNGISGGQETQYF
DNA: TGTGCCAGCAACGGGATTAGCGGGGGCCAAGAGACCCAGTACTTC

J: TRBJ2-5
size: few
V: TRBV7-9
D: TRBD1
CDR3: CASSLGPGTAETQYF
DNA: TGTGCCAGCAGCCTGGGCCCAGGGACAGCAGAGACCCAGTACTTC

J: TRBJ2-7
size: NA
V: TRBV15
D: NA
CDR3: CATSTHRFPSSYEQYF
DNA: TGTGCCACCAGCACTCACAGGTTTCCGAGCTCCTACGAGCAGTACTTC

J: TRBJ2-1
size: NA
V: TRBV5-1
D: NA
CDR3: CATRTGNEQFF
DNA: TGCGCCACCCGGACGGGTAATGAGCAGTTCTTC

J: TRBJ1-1
size: NA
V: TRBV12-3/TRBV12-4
D: NA
CDR3: CASGGARMNTEAFF
DNA: TGTGCCAGCGGGGGGGCACGAATGAACACTGAAGCTTTCTTT

J: TRBJ2-1
size: NA
V: TRBV6-1
D: NA
CDR3: CASSLRGHHEQFF
DNA: TGTGCCAGCAGTTTGCGGGGGCATCATGAGCAGTTCTTC

J: TRBJ1-1
size: NA
V: TRBV6-5
D: TRBD1
CDR3: CASSLNRGGMNTEAFF
DNA: TGTGCCAGCAGCCTCAACAGGGGGGGTATGAACACTGAAGCTTTCTTT

J: TRBJ1-1
size: NA
V: TRBV19
D: NA
CDR3: CASSFPDGVRTEAFF
DNA: TGTGCCAGTAGTTTTCCGGACGGGGTGAGGACTGAAGCTTTCTTT

J: TRBJ2-4
size: NA
V: TRBV12-3/TRBV12-4
D: NA
CDR3: CASSPGRNIQYF
DNA: TGTGCCAGCAGTCCAGGGAGAAACATTCAGTACTTC

J: TRBJ1-1
size: NA
V: TRBV6-6
D: NA
CDR3: CASVGHPNSWNTEAFF
DNA: TGTGCCAGCGTGGGCCATCCAAACTCCTGGAACACTGAAGCTTTCTTT

J: TRBJ1-1
size: NA
V: TRBV4-1
D: TRBD1
CDR3: CASSQRDSPNTEAFF
DNA: TGCGCCAGCAGCCAAAGGGACAGCCCGAACACTGAAGCTTTCTTT

J: TRBJ1-2
size: NA
V: TRBV4-1
D: NA
CDR3: CASSQGTTSTYFSYTF
DNA: TGCGCCAGCAGCCAAGGGACCACCAGCACCTACTTCAGCTACACCTTC

J: TRBJ1-2
size: few
V: TRBV7-9
D: TRBD1
CDR3: CASSSLPGQLKHGYTF
DNA: TGTGCCAGCAGCAGTCTACCGGGACAGTTAAAGCATGGCTACACCTTC

J: TRBJ2-2
size: few
V: TRBV7-9
D: NA
CDR3: CAGAGEGMNTGELFF
DNA: TGTGCCGGGGCAGGGGAAGGAATGAACACCGGGGAGCTGTTTTTT

J: TRBJ1-1
size: few
V: TRBV7-9
D: NA
CDR3: CASSLAKGQPKNTEAFF
DNA: TGTGCCAGCAGCTTAGCCAAAGGACAGCCGAAAAACACTGAAGCTTTCTTT

J: TRBJ2-3
size: NA
V: TRBV5-5
D: TRBD2
CDR3: CASSSGLAVTRDTQYF
DNA: TGTGCCAGCAGCTCGGGACTAGCGGTGACTCGGGATACGCAGTATTTT

J: TRBJ1-2
size: NA
V: TRBV25-1
D: NA
CDR3: CASSEYRGVGYTF
DNA: TGTGCCAGCAGTGAATATCGTGGGGTTGGCTACACCTTC

J: TRBJ1-1
size: NA
V: TRBV4-3
D: TRBD1
CDR3: CASSQGEDRSYTEAFF
DNA: TGCGCCAGCAGCCAAGGAGAGGACAGGAGCTACACTGAAGCTTTCTTT

J: TRBJ2-1
size: few
V: TRBV6-5
D: NA
CDR3: CASRPRGRGRGEQFF
DNA: TGTGCCAGCAGACCTCGAGGAAGGGGTAGAGGTGAGCAGTTCTTC

J: TRBJ1-1
size: many
V: TRBV7-8
D: NA
CDR3: CASSLRWGANTEAFF
DNA: TGTGCCAGCAGCTTACGTTGGGGTGCGAACACTGAAGCTTTCTTT

J: TRBJ1-1
size: NA
V: TRBV12-3/TRBV12-4
D: NA
CDR3: CASSPTGPGTTEAFF
DNA: TGTGCCAGCAGTCCCACCGGACCGGGGACCACTGAAGCTTTCTTT

J: TRBJ2-2
size: few
V: TRBV12-3/TRBV12-4
D: NA
CDR3: CASTLLRDTGELFF
DNA: TGTGCCAGCACCCTCCTCAGGGACACCGGGGAGCTGTTTTTT

J: TRBJ2-1
size: NA
V: TRBV5-8
D: NA
CDR3: CASSPDPEQFF
DNA: TGTGCCAGCAGCCCGGACCCAGAGCAGTTCTTC

J: TRBJ2-7
size: NA
V: TRBV5-1
D: NA
CDR3: CASTQIDIRSSYEQYF
DNA: TGCGCCAGCACCCAGATTGACATCCGTAGCTCCTACGAGCAGTACTTC

J: TRBJ2-1
size: NA
V: TRBV7-3
D: TRBD2
CDR3: CASSQTSGANNEQFF
DNA: TGTGCCAGTAGCCAGACTAGCGGGGCGAACAATGAGCAGTTCTTC

J: TRBJ2-1
size: NA
V: TRBV7-8
D: TRBD1
CDR3: CASSPPTGAGYNEQFF
DNA: TGTGCCAGCAGCCCTCCTACAGGGGCGGGCTACAATGAGCAGTTCTTC

J: TRBJ2-3
size: NA
V: TRBV29-1
D: TRBD1
CDR3: CSVEGGTGSTDTQYF
DNA: TGCAGCGTTGAAGGGGGGACAGGGAGCACAGATACGCAGTATTTT

J: TRBJ1-6
size: NA
V: TRBV12-3/TRBV12-4
D: NA
CDR3: CASRRTAPPLHF
DNA: TGTGCCAGCAGGCGGACTGCTCCACCCCTCCACTTT

J: TRBJ2-2
size: few
V: TRBV12-3/TRBV12-4
D: TRBD2
CDR3: CASIATSGGEVSRSGELFF
DNA: TGTGCCAGCATCGCGACTAGCGGGGGGGAAGTTTCCCGCTCCGGGGAGCTGTTTTTT

J: TRBJ1-2
size: few
V: TRBV5-6
D: TRBD1
CDR3: CASSFESRGLNAGYTF
DNA: TGTGCCAGCAGCTTTGAGTCCAGGGGGCTAAATGCGGGCTACACCTTC